This record concerns one T cell receptor (beta chain) sequence. Its antigen remains undetermined. No qualities accompany the bases; no much larger clone lies one base away. The trial excluded patients who had a history of autoimmune disease or who were on systemic immunosuppression. Peripheral blood for TCR sequencing was drawn from every dose cohort at baseline, at cycle 4 day 1 and at cycle 7 day 1. The samples were drawn from a first-in-human, open-label, multicenter phase I dose-escalation trial of ivuxolimab. Adults with locally advanced or metastatic melanoma, renal cell, hepatocellular, or head and neck squamous cell carcinoma were enrolled in the trial. Before TCR sequencing, CD4+ T cells and CD8+ T cells were sorted from peripheral blood as separate populations. These data are taken from a study of OX40 agonist ivuxolimab in advanced cancers. Broadly, across the study: Ivuxolimab was a fully human IgG2 agonistic monoclonal antibody targeting the costimulatory receptor OX40 (CD134). Of the roughly 51 patients in dose escalation, 19 had hepatocellular carcinoma, about 15 had melanoma, 9 had renal cell carcinoma and 9 had head and neck cancer. Partial responses occurred in three dose-escalation patients: two with cutaneous melanoma and one with hepatocellular carcinoma. Intravenous ivuxolimab was administered to patients every 2 weeks at six dose levels: 0.01, 0.1, 0.3, 1.5, 3 and 10 mg/kg. Patients were allowed to have had prior anti-PD-1, anti-PD-L1 or anti-CTLA-4 therapy, and more than 30% of the dose-escalation patients had previously received checkpoint inhibitors. The purpose of peripheral TCRbeta sequencing was to test whether ivuxolimab changed TCR sequence diversity and led to clonal T-cell expansion. In the dose-escalation cohort, 82.7% of patients were male, and the mean age was around 60 years, with a range of roughly 20 to 85. The paper describes the monotherapy dose-escalation part (N = 52 patients) of the phase I trial of ivuxolimab. What the study reported, not specific to this receptor: On average, CD8+ T cells showed more expanded clones than CD4+ T cells after ivuxolimab. In the 0.1-3.0 mg/kg groups, partial responders were among the patients with the lowest normalized peripheral clonal expansion, particularly in CD8+ T cells. At doses of 0.1 to 3.0 mg/kg, clonal expansion of both CD4+ and CD8+ blood T cells was observed from baseline to week 6. Low levels of normalized T-cell clonal expansion were also seen in some nonresponding patients. The antigen specificity of the clonally expanded peripheral T cells was not determined.

CDR1 and CDR2 are drawn from the germline V gene: KGHSH, LQKENI. Spanning cysteine to phenylalanine, the CDR3 consists of 14 amino acids. Just CDR3 DNA is preserved here, 42 bases in frame from base 1. The germline ends are 16 bases apart after V is trimmed by 5 bases and J by 6 bases. Genomic DNA was isolated from the sorted cells so that the TCRbeta CDR3 region could be sequenced. The immunoSEQ Assay was used for sequencing of TCRbeta CDR3 regions. TCRdb provides this immuneACCESS table in a form limited to in-frame rearrangements. Some clones are lacking; in checked studies, under half of them reflect an unresolved V gene, and why the rest are absent is not known. The sample table records approximately 64,000 clones; around 90% of these occur just once. The biggest ten clones account for about 0.7% of the sample.

The source was CD4+ or CD8+ T cells sorted from blood, collected in a trial of the OX40 agonist ivuxolimab. The sequence was obtained from an adult with an advanced solid tumor such as melanoma, head and neck, liver or kidney cancer. The chain uses TRBV18 and TRBJ1-2; TRBD1 could be the D gene, as 5 bases match. The sequence in DNA is TGTGCCAGCTCATCAGCAGGGAGAGGGGATGGCTACACCTTC. Its protein is CASSSAGRGDGYTF.